This T cell receptor beta chain appears in the sequencing data of a study of patients and donors after allogeneic stem cell transplantation. TCRdb processed the RT-PCR reads anew with MiXCR; each CDR3 protein has one entry. Of about 200,000 distinct CDR3 sequences listed, about 38% are singletons. This CDR3 comprises 14 residues. Trimming took 1 base from V and 4 from J, leaving 13 bases between them. Looked up from germline, CDR1 is SQVTM and CDR2 is ANQGSEA. The clonotype comes from a human donor who was either an allogeneic HSCT recipient or a stem cell or donor lymphocyte infusion donor (not recorded which). It is not recorded whose cells these are; they may come from a transplant donor. This chain connects TRBV29-1 to TRBJ1-2, with D unresolved. The sequenced sample was blood, either unsorted or a sorted T cell fraction (not recorded which). CDR3 amino acids: CSVEAESHSYGYTF. CDR3 bases: TGCAGCGTTGAAGCAGAGAGCCACTCCTATGGCTACACCTTC.